The 2 T cell receptor beta chains given below trace back to one sample, sequenced in a study of blood T cell repertoires in COVID-19. Sequencing was performed with immunoSEQ multiplex PCR; in TCRdb, only in-frame clones are kept and a portion is missing. The data contain 110,000 or so clones, roughly 82% of them singletons. Sequencing was carried out using peripheral blood. All receptors come from a human donor in a cohort sampled during active COVID-19.

This rearrangement joins TRBV19 to TRBJ2-2; TRBD1 might be the D (5 bases). The V gene's germline CDR1 is LNHDA and CDR2 SQIVND (reference sequence). Trimming stripped 3 bases from V and 4 bases from J, with 9 bases between. The CDR3 sequence is 14 residues long. Here the CDR3 DNA reads TGTGCCAGTAGTATCGCAGGGTTCACCGGGGAGCTGTTTTTT. It codes for CASSIAGFTGELFF.

The chain has TRBV7-2 and TRBJ2-5, with D perhaps TRBD2 (6 bases). V shed 2 bases and J shed 4 bases, with 11 bases lying between them. The CDR3 totals 14 residues. CDR1 and CDR2 from the germline V gene are SGHTA and FQGNSA. The CDR3 loop reads CASSLQRVRETQYF. The CDR3 DNA is TGTGCCAGCAGCTTACAGCGGGTTAGAGAGACCCAGTACTTC.